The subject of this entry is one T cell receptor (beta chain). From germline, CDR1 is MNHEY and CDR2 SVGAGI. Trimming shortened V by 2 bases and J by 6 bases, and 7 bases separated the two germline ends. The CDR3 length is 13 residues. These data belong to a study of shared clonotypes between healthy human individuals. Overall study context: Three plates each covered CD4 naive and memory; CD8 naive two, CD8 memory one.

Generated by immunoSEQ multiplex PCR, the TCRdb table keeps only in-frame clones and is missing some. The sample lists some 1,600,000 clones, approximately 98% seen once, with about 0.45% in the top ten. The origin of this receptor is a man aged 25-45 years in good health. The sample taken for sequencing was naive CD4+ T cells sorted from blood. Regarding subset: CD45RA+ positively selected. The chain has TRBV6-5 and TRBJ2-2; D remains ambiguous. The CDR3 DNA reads TGTGCCAGCAGTTACATTGGCTCCGGGGAGCTGTTTTTT. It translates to CASSYIGSGELFF.